These T cell receptor beta chains were read from a single sample in a study of Ad26.COV2.S vaccination and SARS-CoV-2 variants. Sequenced by immunoSEQ multiplex PCR; TCRdb stores in-frame clones only, minus some. The sample records 300,000 to 400,000 clones, about 88% being singletons. This sample comprised peripheral blood, obtained in a trial of Ad26.COV2.S vaccine versus placebo. These receptor sequences come from a person between 18 and 65 years old who received the Ad26.COV2.S COVID-19 vaccine or a placebo. Both conserved end residues are part of each CDR3. Fields, in order: clone size, V gene, J gene, D gene, CDR3 protein, CDR3 DNA. The D gene is left open where the match is weak. Not every row has a clone size; where given, it reads once, few, many or a size class.

NA	TRBV19	TRBJ1-2	NA	CASSIDGQYYGYTF	TGTGCCAGTAGTATAGACGGGCAGTACTATGGCTACACCTTC
NA	TRBV7-9	TRBJ2-1	NA	CASSLGPADNEQFF	TGTGCCAGCAGCTTAGGCCCCGCTGACAATGAGCAGTTCTTC
NA	TRBV28	TRBJ2-7	NA	CASSSGGSSYEQYF	TGTGCCAGCAGTTCCGGGGGAAGCTCCTACGAGCAGTACTTC
few	TRBV19	TRBJ1-5	TRBD1	CASSTTTGGINQPQHF	TGTGCCAGTAGTACCACGACAGGGGGCATCAATCAGCCCCAGCATTTT
NA	TRBV7-3	TRBJ1-1	TRBD1	CASSLLQGASEAFF	TGTGCCAGCAGCTTACTACAGGGGGCCTCTGAAGCTTTCTTT
NA	TRBV18	TRBJ2-5	NA	CASSPGPQETQYF	TGTGCCAGCTCACCAGGGCCCCAAGAGACCCAGTACTTC
once	TRBV7-3	TRBJ2-2	NA	CASSPGTPTAGELFF	TGTGCCAGCAGCCCTGGGACTCCGACCGCCGGGGAGCTGTTTTTT
once	TRBV7-9	TRBJ1-2	NA	CASSPTPGVETNYGYTF	TGTGCCAGCAGCCCAACGCCAGGGGTCGAAACTAACTATGGCTACACCTTC
NA	TRBV7-9	TRBJ1-2	TRBD1	CASSLLQGERVGYTF	TGTGCCAGCAGCTTGCTCCAGGGGGAACGGGTTGGCTACACCTTC
NA	TRBV28	TRBJ2-2	NA	CASSLRSGELFF	TGTGCCAGCAGCCTCAGGTCCGGGGAGCTGTTTTTT
NA	TRBV3-1/TRBV3-2	TRBJ2-7	TRBD2	CASSHPSGGLSYEQYF	TGTGCCAGCAGCCACCCCAGCGGGGGCCTCTCCTACGAGCAGTACTTC
NA	TRBV2	TRBJ2-5	NA	CASGSTGVETQYF	TGTGCCAGCGGGTCGACAGGCGTGGAGACCCAGTACTTC
NA	TRBV6-5	TRBJ2-5	NA	CASRGMIGFETQYF	TGTGCCAGCAGGGGGATGATTGGGTTCGAGACCCAGTACTTC
NA	TRBV7-7	TRBJ2-1	TRBD2	CASSQGLAGNNEQFF	TGTGCTAGCAGCCAGGGACTAGCGGGGAACAATGAGCAGTTCTTC
NA	TRBV21-1	TRBJ2-3	NA	CASSSREVPDTQYF	TGTGCCAGCAGCTCACGAGAGGTCCCAGATACGCAGTATTTT
NA	TRBV7-3	TRBJ2-1	NA	CASSPPVASRRGVTDYNEQFF	TGTGCCAGCAGCCCTCCCGTTGCTAGCAGAAGGGGAGTTACGGATTACAATGAGCAGTTCTTC
NA	TRBV28	TRBJ2-3	TRBD1	CASSLRQGAIDTQYF	TGTGCCAGTAGTTTACGGCAGGGGGCAATAGATACGCAGTATTTT
NA	TRBV28	TRBJ1-6	NA	CASSHGQGLVSSPLHF	TGTGCCAGCAGCCACGGTCAGGGGTTAGTGTCTTCACCCCTCCACTTT
NA	TRBV20-1	TRBJ1-5	TRBD1	CSASQGASNQPQHF	TGCAGTGCTAGTCAGGGGGCAAGCAATCAGCCCCAGCATTTT
once	TRBV5-4	TRBJ2-3	NA	CASSLSRGRTDTQYF	TGTGCCAGCAGCTTGAGTAGGGGCCGCACAGATACGCAGTATTTT
NA	TRBV4-1	TRBJ1-1	NA	CASSPPPWTGDTEAFF	TGCGCCAGCAGCCCCCCCCCGTGGACGGGAGACACTGAAGCTTTCTTT
NA	TRBV2	TRBJ2-7	NA	CASSGGTEPRKQYF	TGTGCCAGCAGTGGCGGGACAGAGCCACGAAAGCAGTACTTC
NA	TRBV29-1	TRBJ2-6	NA	CSALTGANVLTF	TGCAGCGCTCTGACGGGGGCCAACGTCCTGACTTTC
NA	TRBV4-3	TRBJ2-7	TRBD2	CASSQDSAGGPSYEQYF	TGCGCCAGCAGCCAAGATAGTGCGGGAGGTCCATCCTACGAGCAGTACTTC
NA	TRBV19	TRBJ2-7	NA	CASSIPGLYEQYF	TGTGCCAGTAGTATACCAGGGCTCTACGAGCAGTACTTC
once	TRBV5-1	TRBJ2-3	NA	CASSAQAGSTDTQYF	TGCGCCAGCAGCGCTCAGGCGGGGAGCACAGATACGCAGTATTTT
NA	TRBV6-2/TRBV6-3	TRBJ2-2	TRBD1	CASSRPGTGAGELFF	TGTGCCAGCAGCCGACCCGGTACAGGGGCCGGGGAGCTGTTTTTT
NA	TRBV7-2	TRBJ2-3	TRBD2	CASSQKLAGGGTDTQYF	TGTGCCAGCAGCCAGAAACTAGCGGGGGGCGGGACAGATACGCAGTATTTT
NA	TRBV7-9	TRBJ1-3	TRBD1	CASSAGQGPGNTIYF	TGTGCCAGCAGCGCAGGACAGGGACCTGGAAACACCATATATTTT
NA	TRBV24-1	TRBJ2-7	NA	CATSASGSVYEQYF	TGTGCCACCAGTGCGAGCGGCTCTGTCTACGAGCAGTACTTC
NA	TRBV5-5	TRBJ1-2	NA	CASSLVASSGGYTF	TGTGCCAGCAGCTTGGTAGCCAGCTCGGGGGGCTACACCTTC
NA	TRBV2	TRBJ2-7	NA	CASRGASFHEQYF	TGTGCCAGCAGAGGAGCTAGCTTCCACGAGCAGTACTTC
NA	TRBV2	TRBJ1-5	NA	CASNNRPSNQPQHF	TGTGCCAGCAACAACAGGCCGAGCAATCAGCCCCAGCATTTT
NA	TRBV2	TRBJ2-3	TRBD2	CASSEGLAAYTDTQYF	TGTGCCAGCAGTGAAGGCCTAGCGGCCTACACAGATACGCAGTATTTT
NA	TRBV19	TRBJ2-1	TRBD2	CASSELAGGSYNEQFF	TGTGCCAGTAGCGAGCTAGCGGGGGGCTCCTACAATGAGCAGTTCTTC
NA	TRBV28	TRBJ1-4	NA	CASQGSLATNEKLFF	TGTGCCAGTCAGGGTTCCCTTGCAACTAATGAAAAACTGTTTTTT
NA	TRBV6-4	TRBJ2-1	NA	CASPSDGGGNEQFF	TGTGCCAGCCCCTCCGACGGGGGCGGTAATGAGCAGTTCTTC
NA	TRBV5-1	TRBJ2-7	TRBD2	CASSSLAASYEQYF	TGCGCCAGCAGCTCCCTAGCGGCCTCCTACGAGCAGTACTTC
once	TRBV19	TRBJ1-3	NA	CASSAHTSGNTIYF	TGTGCCAGTAGTGCACACACGTCTGGAAACACCATATATTTT
NA	TRBV6-5	TRBJ1-5	TRBD1	CASRIEGGRQPQHF	TGTGCCAGCCGGATAGAAGGGGGCCGGCAGCCCCAGCATTTT
NA	TRBV19	TRBJ1-3	NA	CASGETGSGNTIYF	TGTGCCAGTGGTGAGACAGGCTCTGGAAACACCATATATTTT